Listed below are T cell receptor beta chains from one sample, sequenced in a study of shared clonotypes between healthy human individuals. Assay used: immunoSEQ multiplex PCR; TCRdb lists only in-frame clones, some missing. The sample has roughly 1,100,000 clones, around 75% seen once. The specimen was memory CD4+ T cells sorted from blood. The source of these receptors is a man in his late teens or twenties in good health. Each CDR3 is given with its conserved first and last residue. Fields, in order: J gene, D gene, V gene, clone size, CDR3 protein, CDR3 DNA. The D gene is left open where the match is weak. Clone size is stated in some rows and not others, as once, few, many or a class when expanded.

>TRBJ1-1|TRBD1|TRBV10-1|.
CASSGGQGRAAFF
TGCGCCAGCAGTGGAGGACAGGGAAGAGCAGCTTTCTTT
>TRBJ1-6|.|TRBV10-3|.
CAISESTLSGSPLHF
TGTGCCATCAGTGAGTCGACACTCTCGGGGTCACCCCTCCACTTT
>TRBJ2-7|TRBD2|TRBV5-1|.
CASSVSGLAVYEQYF
TGCGCCAGCAGCGTTTCGGGACTAGCGGTTTACGAGCAGTACTTC
>TRBJ2-7|TRBD2|TRBV6-5|.
CASSYSPSGSIEQYF
TGTGCCAGCAGTTACTCGCCTAGCGGGAGTATCGAGCAGTACTTC
>TRBJ2-1|.|TRBV11-3|.
CASSQGSFDNEQFF
TGTGCCAGCAGCCAGGGGAGCTTTGACAATGAGCAGTTCTTC
>TRBJ2-3|.|TRBV18|.
CASSPPAAADTQYF
TGTGCCAGCTCACCACCGGCAGCAGCAGATACGCAGTATTTT
>TRBJ2-7|TRBD2|TRBV5-1|.
CAIREVPYEQYF
TGCGCCATCCGGGAGGTGCCCTACGAGCAGTACTTC
>TRBJ1-2|.|TRBV5-1|.
CASSLEGVRGYTF
TGCGCCAGCAGCTTGGAGGGAGTTCGCGGCTACACCTTC
>TRBJ2-1|TRBD2|TRBV5-8|many
CASSLLGLGPNEQFF
TGTGCCAGCAGCTTGCTGGGACTAGGTCCAAATGAGCAGTTCTTC
>TRBJ2-3|.|TRBV7-2|.
CASSLANYRDTQYF
TGTGCCAGCAGCTTAGCGAATTACCGGGATACGCAGTATTTT
>TRBJ2-6|.|TRBV12-5|.
CASGLRFLGESSGANVLTF
TGTGCTAGTGGTTTGCGGTTTTTGGGCGAGAGCTCTGGGGCCAACGTCCTGACTTTC
>TRBJ1-1|.|TRBV5-1|.
CASSLDSGPGAFF
TGCGCCAGCAGCTTGGATTCGGGGCCGGGAGCTTTCTTT
>TRBJ2-7|.|TRBV2|.
CASRGHYEQYF
TGTGCCAGTCGCGGTCACTACGAGCAGTACTTC
>TRBJ2-1|.|TRBV7-9|.
CASSLGQVLIRDEQFF
TGTGCCAGCAGCTTAGGGCAGGTCCTTATTCGGGATGAGCAGTTCTTC
>TRBJ2-3|.|TRBV7-8|once
CASSLVLERDTQYF
TGTGCCAGCAGCTTAGTTTTGGAGCGAGATACGCAGTATTTT
>TRBJ2-2|TRBD2|TRBV6-5|.
CASSCLSGANTGELFF
TGTGCCAGCAGTTGCCTTAGCGGGGCGAACACCGGGGAGCTGTTTTTT
>TRBJ2-7|TRBD2|TRBV7-6|few
CASSPQREKPYEQYF
TGTGCCAGCAGCCCACAGCGGGAGAAGCCCTACGAGCAGTACTTC
>TRBJ2-7|TRBD2|TRBV18|.
CASSPAGLAGDGQYF
TGTGCCAGCTCACCAGCGGGCCTAGCGGGAGACGGGCAGTACTTC
>TRBJ2-7|TRBD1|TRBV2|.
CASSRKAGTGVEQYF
TGTGCCAGCAGCCGAAAAGCCGGGACAGGGGTCGAGCAGTACTTC
>TRBJ1-6|.|TRBV7-2|.
CASKRSSSERLHF
TGTGCCAGCAAAAGAAGTAGCAGTGAACGCCTCCACTTT